The present T cell receptor beta chain was sequenced within a study of blood T cell repertoires in COVID-19. In the study overall: Whether acute or convalescent, the COVID-19 samples came from the United States, Italy and Spain. Nucleic acid was either cDNA or gDNA, and it came from T cells, B-cell-depleted T cells, or PBMCs.

This clone was detected once. Trimming took 3 bases from V and 2 from J; bases not matched to a gene: 10. Germline loops: CDR1 LGHDT, CDR2 YNNKEL (reference sequence). CDR3 length: 18 amino acids. In the source study's methods: Reference gene primer amplification gave estimated nucleated cell counts. Profiled with immunoSEQ multiplex PCR; TCRdb holds only in-frame clones, not every one. V, J and clone size are those of that table, while D and trimming were read from the DNA. The table records roughly 92,000 clones, over 80% of them present only once. V and J are TRBV3-1 (or the pseudogene TRBV3-2) and TRBJ2-1; TRBD1 aligns across 10 bases. Specimen: peripheral blood. The source is a woman aged 80 or over with active or convalescent COVID-19. The CDR3 loop reads CASSQAPGDRGTYNEQFF. The CDR3 region has the DNA TGTGCCAGCAGCCAGGCCCCGGGGGACAGGGGAACCTACAATGAGCAGTTCTTC.